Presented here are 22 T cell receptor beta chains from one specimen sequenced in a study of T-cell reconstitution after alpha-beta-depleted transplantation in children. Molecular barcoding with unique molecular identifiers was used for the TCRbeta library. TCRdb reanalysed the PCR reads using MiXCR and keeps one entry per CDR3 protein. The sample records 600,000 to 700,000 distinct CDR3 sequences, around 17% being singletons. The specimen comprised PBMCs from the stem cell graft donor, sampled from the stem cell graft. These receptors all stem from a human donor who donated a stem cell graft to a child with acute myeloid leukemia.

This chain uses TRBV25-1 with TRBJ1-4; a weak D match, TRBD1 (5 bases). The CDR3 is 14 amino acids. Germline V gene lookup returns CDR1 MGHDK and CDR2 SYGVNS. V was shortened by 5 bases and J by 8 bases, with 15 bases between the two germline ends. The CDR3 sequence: CASSTGGGWEKLFF. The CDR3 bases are TGTGCCAGCAGTACTGGGGGGGGTTGGGAAAAACTGTTTTTT.

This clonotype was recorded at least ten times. The CDR3 protein is CASSYAHTGQRSYEQYV. The CDR3 DNA reads as TGTGCCAGCAGTTACGCACACACGGGACAGCGTTCCTACGAGCAGTACGTC. The chain combines TRBV6-5 with TRBJ2-7; 7 nucleotides agree with TRBD1. Trimming at V came to 2 bases and at J to 1 base, leaving 11 bases not matched to a gene. This CDR3 spans 17 amino acids. CDR1 and CDR2 (germline): MNHEY, SVGAGI.

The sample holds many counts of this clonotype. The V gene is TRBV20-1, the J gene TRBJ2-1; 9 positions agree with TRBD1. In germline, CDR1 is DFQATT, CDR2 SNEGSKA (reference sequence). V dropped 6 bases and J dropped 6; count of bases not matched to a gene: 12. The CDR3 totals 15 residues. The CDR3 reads CSAPPGDRVGNEQFF. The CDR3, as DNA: TGCAGTGCCCCTCCGGGGGACAGGGTAGGCAATGAGCAGTTCTTC.

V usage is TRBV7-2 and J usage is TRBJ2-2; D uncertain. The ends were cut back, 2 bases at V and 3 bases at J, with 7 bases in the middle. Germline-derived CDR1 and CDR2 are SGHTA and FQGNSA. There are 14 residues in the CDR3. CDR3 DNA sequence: TGTGCCAGCAGCTTATCGAGGTACACCGGGGAGCTGTTTTTT. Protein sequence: CASSLSRYTGELFF.

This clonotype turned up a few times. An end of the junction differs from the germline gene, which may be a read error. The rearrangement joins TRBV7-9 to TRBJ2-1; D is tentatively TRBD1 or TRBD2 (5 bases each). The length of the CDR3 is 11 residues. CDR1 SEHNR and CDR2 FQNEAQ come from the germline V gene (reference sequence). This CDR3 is CASSAGTPWDF. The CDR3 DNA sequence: TGTGCCAGCAGCGCCGGGACCCCCTGGGACTTC.

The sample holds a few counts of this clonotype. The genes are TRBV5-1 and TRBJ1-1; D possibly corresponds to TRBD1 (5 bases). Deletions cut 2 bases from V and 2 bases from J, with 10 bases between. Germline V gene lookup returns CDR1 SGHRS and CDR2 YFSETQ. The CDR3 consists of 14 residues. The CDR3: CASSFTGANTEAFF. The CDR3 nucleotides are TGCGCCAGCAGCTTTACAGGTGCTAACACTGAAGCTTTCTTT.

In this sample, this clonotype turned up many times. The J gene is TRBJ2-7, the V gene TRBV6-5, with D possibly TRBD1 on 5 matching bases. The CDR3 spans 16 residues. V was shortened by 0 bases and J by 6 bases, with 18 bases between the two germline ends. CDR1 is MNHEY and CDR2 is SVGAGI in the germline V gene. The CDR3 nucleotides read TGTGCCAGCAGTTACTCGATAGCAGGGTCTCTCGGCGAGCAGTACTTC. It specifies CASSYSIAGSLGEQYF.

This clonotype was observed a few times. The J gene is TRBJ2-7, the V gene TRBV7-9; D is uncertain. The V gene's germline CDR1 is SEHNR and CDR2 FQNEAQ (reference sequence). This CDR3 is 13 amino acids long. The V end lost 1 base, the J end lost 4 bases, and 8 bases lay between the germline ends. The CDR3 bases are TGTGCCAGCAGCTTAGTCCCGGGTTACGAGCAGTACGTC. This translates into CASSLVPGYEQYV.

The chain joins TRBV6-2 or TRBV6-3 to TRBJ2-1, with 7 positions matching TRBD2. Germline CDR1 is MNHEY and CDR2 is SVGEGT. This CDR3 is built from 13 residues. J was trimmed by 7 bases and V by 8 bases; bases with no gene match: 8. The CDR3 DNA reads TGTGCCAGCCAATATGGGAGGGTAAATGAGCAGTTCTTC. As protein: CASQYGRVNEQFF.

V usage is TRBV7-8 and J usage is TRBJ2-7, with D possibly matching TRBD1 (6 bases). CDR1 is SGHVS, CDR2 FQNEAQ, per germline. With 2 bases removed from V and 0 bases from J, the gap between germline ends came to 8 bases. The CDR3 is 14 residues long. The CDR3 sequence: CASSLWDNSYEQYV. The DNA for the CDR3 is TGTGCCAGCAGCTTATGGGACAACTCCTACGAGCAGTACGTC.

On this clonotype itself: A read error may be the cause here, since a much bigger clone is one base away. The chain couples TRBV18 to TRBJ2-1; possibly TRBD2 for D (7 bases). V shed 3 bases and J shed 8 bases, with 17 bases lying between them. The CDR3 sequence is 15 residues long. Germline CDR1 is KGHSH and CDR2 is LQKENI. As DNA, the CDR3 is TGTGCCAGCTCACCGGGGGCGGGGGCTAGGCATGAGCAGTTCTTC. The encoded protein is CASSPGAGARHEQFF. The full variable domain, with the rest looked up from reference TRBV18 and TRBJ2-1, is NAGVMQNPRHLVRRRGQEARLRCSPMKGHSHVYWYRQLPEEGLKFMVYLQKENIIDESGMPKERFSAEFPKEGPSILRIQQVVRGDSAAYFCASSPGAGARHEQFFGPGTRLTVL.

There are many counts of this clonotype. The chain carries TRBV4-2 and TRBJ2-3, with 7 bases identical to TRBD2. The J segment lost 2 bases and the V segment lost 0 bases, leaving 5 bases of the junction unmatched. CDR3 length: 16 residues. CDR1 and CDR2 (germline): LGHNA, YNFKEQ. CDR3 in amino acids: CASSQDSGGATDTQYF. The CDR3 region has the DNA TGTGCCAGCAGCCAAGATTCGGGGGGAGCCACAGATACGCAGTATTTT.

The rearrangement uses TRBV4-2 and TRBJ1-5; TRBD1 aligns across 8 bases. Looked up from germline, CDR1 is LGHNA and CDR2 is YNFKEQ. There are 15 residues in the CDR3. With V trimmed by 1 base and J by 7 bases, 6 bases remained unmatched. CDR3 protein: CASSQGEQGDQPQHF. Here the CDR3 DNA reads TGTGCCAGCAGCCAAGGAGAACAGGGGGACCAGCCCCAGCATTTT.

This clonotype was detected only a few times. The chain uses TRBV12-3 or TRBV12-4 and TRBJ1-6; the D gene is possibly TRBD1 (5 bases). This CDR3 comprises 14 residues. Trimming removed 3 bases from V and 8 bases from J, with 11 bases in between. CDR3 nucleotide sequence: TGTGCCAGCAGTTTGGGACCCATGGATTCACCCCTCCACTTT. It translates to CASSLGPMDSPLHF.

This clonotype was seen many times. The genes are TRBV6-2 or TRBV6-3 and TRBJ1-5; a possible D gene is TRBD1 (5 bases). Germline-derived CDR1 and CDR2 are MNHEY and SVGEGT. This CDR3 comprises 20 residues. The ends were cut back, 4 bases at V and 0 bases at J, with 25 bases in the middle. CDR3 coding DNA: TGTGCCAGCAGTTTTACTCGATCTAGTAGGGGACCTTATAGCAATCAGCCCCAGCATTTT. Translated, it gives CASSFTRSSRGPYSNQPQHF.

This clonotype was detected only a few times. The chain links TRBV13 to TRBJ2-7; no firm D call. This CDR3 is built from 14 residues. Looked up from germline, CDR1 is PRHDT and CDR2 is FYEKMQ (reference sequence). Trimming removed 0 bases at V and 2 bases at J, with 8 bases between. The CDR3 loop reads CASSLGLPAYEQYF. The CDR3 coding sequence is TGTGCCAGCAGCTTAGGGTTGCCAGCCTACGAGCAGTACTTC.

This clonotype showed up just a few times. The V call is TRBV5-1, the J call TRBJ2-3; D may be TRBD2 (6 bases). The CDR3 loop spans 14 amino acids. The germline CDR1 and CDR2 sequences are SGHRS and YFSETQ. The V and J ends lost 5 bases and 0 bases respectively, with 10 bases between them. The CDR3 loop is CASRPEGSTDTQYF. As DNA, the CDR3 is TGCGCCAGCAGGCCGGAGGGCAGCACAGATACGCAGTATTTT.

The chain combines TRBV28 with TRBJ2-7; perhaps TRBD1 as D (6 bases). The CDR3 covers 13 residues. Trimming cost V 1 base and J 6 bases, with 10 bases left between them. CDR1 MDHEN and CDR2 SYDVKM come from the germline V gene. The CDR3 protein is CASSLLQGREQYV. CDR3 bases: TGTGCCAGCAGTTTATTACAGGGTCGCGAGCAGTACGTC.

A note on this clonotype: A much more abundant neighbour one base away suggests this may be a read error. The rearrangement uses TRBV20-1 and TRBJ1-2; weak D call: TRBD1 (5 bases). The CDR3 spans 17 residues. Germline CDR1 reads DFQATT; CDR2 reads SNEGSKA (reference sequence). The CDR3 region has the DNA TGCAGTGCTAGAGATGACAGCACAAGGATGACTAACTATGGCCACACCTTC. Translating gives CSARDDSTRMTNYGHTF.

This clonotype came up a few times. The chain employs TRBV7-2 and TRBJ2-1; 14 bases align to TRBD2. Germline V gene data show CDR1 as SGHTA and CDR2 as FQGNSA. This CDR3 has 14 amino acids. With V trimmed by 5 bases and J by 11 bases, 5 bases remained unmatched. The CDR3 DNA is TGTGCCAGCAGCCCTCGGACTAGCGGGGGGCAGCAGTTCTTC. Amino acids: CASSPRTSGGQQFF.

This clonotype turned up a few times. This chain's CDR3 is CATSEGVTGELFF. The CDR3 nucleotides are TGTGCCACCAGCGAGGGGGTCACCGGGGAGCTGTTTTTT. V is TRBV15 and J is TRBJ2-2; TRBD1 might be the D (6 bases). V shed 5 bases and J shed 4 bases, with 8 bases lying between them. The CDR3 is made up of 13 amino acids. CDR1 is LNHNV and CDR2 is YYDKDF in the germline V gene (reference sequence).

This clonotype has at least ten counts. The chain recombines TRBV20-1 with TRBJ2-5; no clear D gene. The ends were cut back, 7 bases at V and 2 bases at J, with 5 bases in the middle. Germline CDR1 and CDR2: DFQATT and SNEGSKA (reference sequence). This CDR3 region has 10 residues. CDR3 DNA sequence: TGCAGTGAAAGACAAGAGACCCAGTACTTC. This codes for CSERQETQYF.